This entry lists 21 T cell receptor beta chains sequenced from one sample in a study of T cell repertoires in cytomegalovirus infection. Each CDR3 protein gets one entry after TCRdb re-called the reads with MiXCR. This table has approximately 750,000 distinct CDR3 sequences, about 40% appearing once. The specimen sequenced was PBMCs. These receptors were obtained from a human donor in good health (CMV status not recorded). Some clones in this sample may be carry-over from other donors' samples.

This sequence joins TRBV7-6 and TRBJ2-3, with 10 nucleotides matching TRBD2. V was pared by 5 bases and J by 2 bases, with 10 bases of the junction left unmatched. The CDR3 spans 17 residues. Germline V lookup: CDR1 SGHVS, CDR2 FNYEAQ. Here the CDR3 reads CASSHSLAGGLTDTQYF. The DNA of the CDR3 is TGTGCCAGCAGCCACAGTTTAGCGGGAGGTCTCACAGATACGCAGTATTTT.

This clonotype was seen more than once but under ten times. The rearrangement links TRBV12-3 or TRBV12-4 to TRBJ1-5, with TRBD1 identical over 7 bases. This CDR3 contains 17 residues. J gave up 0 bases and V 5 bases, and 10 bases lay outside the gene matches. This CDR3 reads CASSNRDRKYSNQPQHF. CDR3 sequence (DNA): TGTGCCAGCAGTAATCGGGACAGAAAATATAGCAATCAGCCCCAGCATTTT.

This clonotype appeared a few times. CDR3 nucleotides: TGCGCCAGCAGCCAAGAAGCAGCGGGAGGGGCAGATACGCAGTATTTT. Its translation is CASSQEAAGGADTQYF. This chain links TRBV4-1 with TRBJ2-3; 10 bases are shared with TRBD2. Germline V CDR1 and CDR2: MGHRA, YSYEKL. V gave up 0 bases and J gave up 4 bases; unmatched junction bases: 4. This CDR3 is built from 16 residues.

This chain uses TRBV20-1 with TRBJ1-2, with D uncertain. Trimming shortened V by 7 bases and J by 4 bases, and 13 bases separated the two germline ends. The CDR3 consists of 12 residues. Germline V gene sequence: CDR1 DFQATT, CDR2 SNEGSKA (reference sequence). CDR3: CSGGVSLYGYTF. The CDR3 DNA reads TGCAGTGGCGGGGTTTCCCTCTATGGCTACACCTTC.

This clonotype was counted many times. The chain joins TRBV6-2 or TRBV6-3 to TRBJ2-7, with D possibly called TRBD1 or TRBD2 (5 bases each). CDR3 length: 15 residues. V was pared by 5 bases and J by 3 bases, with 17 bases between. Per germline, CDR1 MNHEY and CDR2 SVGEGT. CDR3 protein: CASSRAGTRNYEQYF. The CDR3 DNA reads as TGTGCCAGCAGTCGAGCCGGGACCCGCAACTACGAGCAGTACTTC.

The chain employs TRBV29-1 and TRBJ1-2, with 7 bases lining up with TRBD1. Germline values: CDR1 SQVTM, CDR2 ANQGSEA. The ends lost 4 bases at V and 2 bases at J; junction bases unmatched: 1. The CDR3 is made up of 12 amino acids. This CDR3 is CSVVTGNYGYTF. As DNA, the CDR3 is TGCAGCGTTGTGACAGGGAACTATGGCTACACCTTC.

The J gene is TRBJ2-3, the V gene TRBV20-1; TRBD2 matches at 10 bases. This CDR3 has 16 residues. Unmatched junction bases numbered 10, after V lost 6 bases and J lost 1 base. The germline V gene encodes CDR1 DFQATT and CDR2 SNEGSKA (reference sequence). This CDR3 is CSANNALAGGTDTQYF. The CDR3 nucleotides read TGCAGTGCCAACAACGCCCTAGCGGGGGGCACAGATACGCAGTATTTT.

The rearrangement links TRBV12-3 or TRBV12-4 to TRBJ2-6; perhaps TRBD1 as D (6 bases). V was pared by 5 bases and J by 4 bases, with 12 bases between. The CDR3 runs to 15 residues. The CDR3 here is CASSAYRAGANVLTF. CDR3 bases: TGTGCCAGCAGTGCGTACAGGGCCGGGGCCAACGTCCTGACTTTC.

The sample holds a few counts of this clonotype. The chain has TRBV14 and TRBJ2-1, with 13 nucleotides matching TRBD2. V shed 4 bases, J shed 10 bases, and the junction held 7 bases outside the gene matches. This CDR3 comprises 15 residues. Germline V CDR1 and CDR2: SGHDN, FVKESK. CDR3 sequence (DNA): TGTGCCAGCAGCCTGACTAGCGGGAGGAGCGGGGAGCAGTTCTTC. It codes for CASSLTSGRSGEQFF.

The chain links TRBV5-1 to TRBJ2-2; 11 bases are a match to TRBD1. Unmatched junction bases numbered 6, after V lost 5 bases and J lost 9 bases. The CDR3 has 14 amino acids. CDR1 and CDR2 (germline): SGHRS, YFSETQ. CDR3 protein: CASSTGQGVRELFF. The CDR3 coding sequence is TGCGCCAGCAGTACGGGACAGGGGGTCCGGGAGCTGTTTTTT.

This clonotype has just one count. The V and J genes are TRBV7-9 and TRBJ2-3, with D maybe TRBD2 (6 bases). Per germline, CDR1 SEHNR and CDR2 FQNEAQ (reference sequence). There are 14 residues in the CDR3. The ends were cut back, 1 base at V and 5 bases at J, with 10 bases in the middle. The CDR3 sequence is CASSLGGTLDTQYF. CDR3 DNA: TGTGCCAGCAGCTTAGGGGGGACTTTAGATACGCAGTATTTT.

Comment on this clonotype: Because it lacks the conserved phenylalanine or tryptophan at the end, this CDR3 is likely a read error. This sequence joins TRBV27 and TRBJ2-7; D may be TRBD1 (5 bases). Germline loops: CDR1 MNHEY, CDR2 SMNVEV (reference sequence). V lost 5 bases and J 5 bases, leaving 10 bases between the germline ends. This CDR3 comprises 12 residues. CDR3 DNA sequence: TGTGCCAGCAGTAAGTGGGGCCACGAGCAGTACCTC. This encodes CASSKWGHEQYL.

This clonotype was seen more than once but under ten times. The chain uses TRBV6-2 or TRBV6-3 and TRBJ2-5, with D uncertain. The CDR3 is made up of 17 amino acids. Germline V CDR1 and CDR2: MNHEY, SVGEGT. The ends were cut back, 6 bases at V and 1 base at J, with 21 bases in the middle. DNA for the CDR3: TGTGCCAGCAGCCCCTTGCAACCCTCCCCCTCCCAAGAGACCCAGTACTTC. It codes for CASSPLQPSPSQETQYF.

The rearrangement joins TRBV20-1 to TRBJ1-2; TRBD1 aligns across 8 bases. V shed 6 bases and J 4 bases; nucleotides not matched to a gene: 13. The CDR3 is made up of 15 amino acids. Per the germline V gene, CDR1 is DFQATT and CDR2 is SNEGSKA (reference sequence). CDR3 sequence: CSAPSRDRTFYGYTF. CDR3 DNA sequence: TGCAGTGCGCCATCCCGGGACAGGACTTTCTATGGCTACACCTTC.

This chain uses TRBV20-1 with TRBJ1-2, with 7 positions matching TRBD1. Germline values: CDR1 DFQATT, CDR2 SNEGSKA (reference sequence). The CDR3 has 14 residues. Trimming took 0 bases from V and 8 from J; bases not matched to a gene: 9. The CDR3 DNA reads TGCAGTGCTAGAGATCCTGGCAGGGGGACCGGCTACACCTTC. The encoded protein is CSARDPGRGTGYTF.

This clonotype was counted once. This chain joins TRBV27 and TRBJ2-7; weak D call: TRBD2 (6 bases). CDR1 is MNHEY, CDR2 SMNVEV, per germline (reference sequence). This CDR3 has 13 amino acids. V was clipped by 4 bases and J by 1 base, with 8 bases between them. The DNA of the CDR3 is TGTGCCAGCAGTTGGAGGGATTCCTACGAGCAGTACTTC. Translated: CASSWRDSYEQYF.

In this sample, this clonotype turned up a few times. The genes are TRBV5-8 and TRBJ2-5; possible D gene TRBD2, 6 bases. Germline V lookup: CDR1 SGHTS, CDR2 YDEGEE. V was pared by 0 bases and J by 4 bases, with 10 bases between. This CDR3 region has 14 residues. The CDR3 DNA sequence: TGTGCCAGCAGCTTGGGACTAGTTCGAGAGACCCAGTACTTC. Translating gives CASSLGLVRETQYF.

The chain links TRBV19 to TRBJ2-1, with D maybe TRBD1 (5 bases). V lost 3 bases and J lost 4, with 13 bases in between. The CDR3 extends over 15 amino acids. CDR1 and CDR2 from the germline V gene are LNHDA and SQIVND (reference sequence). The CDR3 spells CASSIFGRTYNEQFF. The CDR3 nucleotides read TGTGCCAGTAGTATTTTCGGCAGGACATACAATGAGCAGTTCTTC.

In this sample, this clonotype turned up many times. The gene calls are TRBV12-3 or TRBV12-4 and TRBJ2-3; 15 nucleotides agree with TRBD2. The CDR3 is 16 residues long. Unmatched junction bases numbered 4, after V lost 4 bases and J lost 5 bases. The CDR3 spells CASSYRGLAGGDTQYF. CDR3 nucleotides: TGTGCCAGCAGTTACCGGGGACTAGCGGGGGGAGATACGCAGTATTTT.

This clonotype has ten or more counts. This chain connects TRBV12-3 or TRBV12-4 to TRBJ2-3; 9 nucleotides line up with TRBD1. V was clipped by 0 bases and J by 4 bases; unmatched bases: 8. This CDR3 is built from 17 residues. The CDR3 DNA is TGTGCCAGCAGTTTAGCAGGACAGGGGAGAGGGGCAGATACGCAGTATTTT. It encodes CASSLAGQGRGADTQYF.

This clonotype came up a few times. The V call is TRBV2, the J call TRBJ1-1, with D hard to call. This CDR3 region has 14 residues. Trimming shortened V by 6 bases and J by 2 bases, and 13 bases separated the two germline ends. CDR1 is SNHLY and CDR2 is FYNNEI in the germline V gene. DNA of the CDR3: TGTGCCAGCAGCGTCCAACCGAGCAACACTGAAGCTTTCTTT. Protein: CASSVQPSNTEAFF.